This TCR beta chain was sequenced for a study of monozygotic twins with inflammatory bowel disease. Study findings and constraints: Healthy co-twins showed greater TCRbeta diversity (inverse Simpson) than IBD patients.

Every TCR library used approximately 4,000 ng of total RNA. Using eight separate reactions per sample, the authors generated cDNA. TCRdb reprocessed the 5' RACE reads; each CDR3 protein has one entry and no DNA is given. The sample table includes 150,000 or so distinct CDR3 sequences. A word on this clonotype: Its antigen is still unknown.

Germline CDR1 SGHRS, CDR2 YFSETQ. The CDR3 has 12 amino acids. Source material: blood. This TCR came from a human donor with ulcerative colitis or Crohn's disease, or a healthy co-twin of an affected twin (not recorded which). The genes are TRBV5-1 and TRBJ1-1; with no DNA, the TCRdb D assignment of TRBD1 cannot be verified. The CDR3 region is CASRTGDTEAFF.